Included here is one TCR beta chain sequence, with context. Its target is not known. The same CDR3 can be traced to other DNA sequences in this sample. Germline V gene sequence: CDR1 MNHEY, CDR2 SMNVEV (reference sequence). V was shortened by 2 bases and J by 2 bases, with 7 bases between the two germline ends. The CDR3 runs 13 residues. CD45RO-negative CD8 cells positively selected for CCR7 made up the naive population, which excluded terminally differentiated effector memory CD45RA+ cells. Every donor, a Caucasian adult, lived in Nashville, Tennessee. It was at deep level that the assay was run. Repertoires were generated with immunoSEQ multiplex PCR, while TCRdb's copy carries only in-frame clones and drops some. The data show some 2,100,000 clones, under 95% seen once. The source of the sample is a study of shared clonotypes between healthy human individuals. About the research overall: Researchers assigned three CD4 naive, three CD4 memory, two CD8 naive and one CD8 memory plate to each donor. Findings and caveats of the study: Clonotypes which were not shared had lower generation probabilities than clonotypes that all four donors shared.

The sample consisted of naive CD8+ T cells from PBMCs. The genes are TRBV27 and TRBJ2-7; D is unclear. This clonotype was obtained from a man in his late teens or twenties in good health. Some clones in this sample may be carry-over from other donors' samples. CDR3 sequence: CASSLRDPYEQYF. The CDR3 DNA is TGTGCCAGCAGTTTACGCGATCCCTACGAGCAGTACTTC.